Listed below are T cell receptor beta chains from one sample, sequenced in a study of blood T cell repertoires in COVID-19. Produced via immunoSEQ multiplex PCR; TCRdb's table is partial and in-frame only. The sample records approximately 110,000 clones, 70% to 90% being singletons. Sequencing used peripheral blood. These receptor sequences come from a human donor in a cohort sampled during active COVID-19. Each CDR3 is given with its conserved first and last residue. A D gene is named only where the DNA matches it firmly. For some rows the clone size is stated as once, few or many, or as a class when expanded; others skip it.

V,D,size,J,DNA,CDR3
TRBV7-6,TRBD1,NA,TRBJ2-2,TGTGCCAGCAGCTATGGGACAGGGAGGGCCACCGGGGAGCTGTTTTTT,CASSYGTGRATGELFF
TRBV4-1,TRBD1,NA,TRBJ1-2,TGCGCCAGCAGCCGCCCGGACAGGTTGAGCTATGGCTACACCTTC,CASSRPDRLSYGYTF
TRBV4-1,TRBD1,NA,TRBJ1-5,TGCGCCAGCAGCCCCGACAGGGTCAGACAGCCCCAGCATTTT,CASSPDRVRQPQHF
TRBV6-6,NA,NA,TRBJ2-1,TGTGCCAGCAGCCCAACTAGGACTCCCTACAATGAGCAGTTCTTC,CASSPTRTPYNEQFF
TRBV30,NA,NA,TRBJ2-5,TGTGCCTGGAACTCAGTGACAGGACCGTGGGAGACCCAGTACTTC,CAWNSVTGPWETQYF
TRBV7-2,TRBD2,many,TRBJ2-1,TGTGCCAGCAGCTGGATGCCCCTAGCGGGGGGACCCTACAATGAGCAGTTCTTC,CASSWMPLAGGPYNEQFF
TRBV19,NA,NA,TRBJ1-2,TGTGCCAGTAGTTCGCGGGGCTATGGCTACACCTTC,CASSSRGYGYTF
TRBV6-2/TRBV6-3,NA,NA,TRBJ1-2,TGTGCCAGCAGTCGTGGGCTTGGAGGCTACACCTTC,CASSRGLGGYTF
TRBV19,TRBD1,NA,TRBJ1-2,TGTGCCAGTATTGGGACAGGGTTCGGCGATGGCTACACCTTC,CASIGTGFGDGYTF
TRBV5-6,NA,few,TRBJ1-3,TGTGCCAGCAGCTTGGTAAGGGGTTCGACTGGAAACACCATATATTTT,CASSLVRGSTGNTIYF
TRBV7-2,TRBD2,NA,TRBJ2-7,TGTGCCAGCAGCCCTCCGGCTTCTAGCGGGAGATCCAACGAGCAGTACTTC,CASSPPASSGRSNEQYF
TRBV7-9,NA,NA,TRBJ1-2,TGTGCCAGCAGCCAACGGGAGAACTATGGCTACACCTTC,CASSQRENYGYTF
TRBV9,TRBD2,NA,TRBJ2-3,TGTGCCAGCAGCGACCGAGCGGGAGGGCCTCCAGATACGCAGTATTTT,CASSDRAGGPPDTQYF
TRBV29-1,TRBD2,NA,TRBJ2-5,TGCAGCGTCCTAGCGGTGGGCCAAGAGACCCAGTACTTC,CSVLAVGQETQYF
TRBV18,NA,NA,TRBJ1-6,TGTGCCAGCTCACCATCCCGCGGGGCCAATTCACCCCTCCACTTT,CASSPSRGANSPLHF
TRBV21-1,NA,NA,TRBJ2-7,TGTGCCAGCAGCAACAATAGCGGGGCCTACGAGCAGTACTTC,CASSNNSGAYEQYF
TRBV7-8,NA,NA,TRBJ1-5,TGTGCCAGCGACCCGACCGGCAGGAGCAATCAGCCCCAGCATTTT,CASDPTGRSNQPQHF
TRBV9,NA,NA,TRBJ2-1,TGTGCCAGCAGCGTTGGGGCTAGCGAACACAATGAGCAGTTCTTC,CASSVGASEHNEQFF
TRBV7-6,NA,NA,TRBJ2-2,TGTGCCAGCAGCTTAGAAGGCGGCTGGTCGGGAACCGGGGAGCTGTTTTTT,CASSLEGGWSGTGELFF
TRBV4-1,TRBD2,NA,TRBJ2-1,TGCGCCAGCAGCCAGGAACGGGCGGGAGTCTACAATGAGCAGTTCTTC,CASSQERAGVYNEQFF
TRBV18,NA,NA,TRBJ2-1,TGTGCCAGCTCACCAGCGTCAGGCCCCAATGAGCAGTTCTTC,CASSPASGPNEQFF
TRBV7-2,TRBD2,NA,TRBJ2-2,TGTGCCAGCAGCCTCACTAGCGGGGGGGGCACCGGGGAGCTGTTTTTT,CASSLTSGGGTGELFF
TRBV19,NA,NA,TRBJ1-1,TGTGCCAGTAGTATAGTCACGGTCAGGCGGGCGAACACTGAAGCTTTCTTT,CASSIVTVRRANTEAFF
TRBV24-1,TRBD2,few,TRBJ2-2,TGTGCCACCAGTGATTTAGGGACTACAAACACCGGGGAGCTGTTTTTT,CATSDLGTTNTGELFF
TRBV9,TRBD2,NA,TRBJ2-3,TGTGCCAGCAGCGTACCTCCGGGGGGGTACACAGATACGCAGTATTTT,CASSVPPGGYTDTQYF
TRBV5-1,TRBD1,few,TRBJ2-7,TGCGCCAGCAGCCGGGACAGGAGCTCCTACGAGCAGTACTTC,CASSRDRSSYEQYF
TRBV7-3,TRBD1,NA,TRBJ2-4,TGTGCCAGCAGCCCTGAACCGGGACAGACATCCCACATTCAGTACTTC,CASSPEPGQTSHIQYF
TRBV5-6,NA,once,TRBJ2-2,TGTGCCAGCAGCTCGATTCGGGTCAGGGAAACCGGGGAGCTGTTTTTT,CASSSIRVRETGELFF
TRBV28,TRBD1,NA,TRBJ1-6,TGTGCCAGCAGAGAGGACAGGGATAATTCACCCCTCCACTTT,CASREDRDNSPLHF
TRBV10-3,NA,NA,TRBJ2-7,TGTGCCATCAGTGATAAGAGTGACTACGAGCAGTACTTC,CAISDKSDYEQYF
TRBV7-8,TRBD1,NA,TRBJ2-7,TGTGCCAGCAGCTCCAGGACAGGGGGCGAGCAGTACTTC,CASSSRTGGEQYF
TRBV7-9,NA,NA,TRBJ1-6,TGTGCCAGCAGCTTTCTGCCCGGGAATTCACCCCTCCACTTT,CASSFLPGNSPLHF
TRBV5-5,TRBD1,NA,TRBJ2-3,TGTGCCAGCAGCAATACACGGACAGGATCCACAGATACGCAGTATTTT,CASSNTRTGSTDTQYF
TRBV5-1,NA,NA,TRBJ1-2,TGCGCCAGCAGGGTGGGCACGAATGATAACTATGGCTACACCTTC,CASRVGTNDNYGYTF
TRBV7-2,NA,NA,TRBJ2-7,TGTGCCAGCAGCTTAGTCGGGGGGACAGGAGGATGGTATGAGCAGTACTTC,CASSLVGGTGGWYEQYF
TRBV7-3,TRBD2,NA,TRBJ2-1,TGTGCCAGCAGCGTCCCCCGGGGTGGGCGTGCTAGCGGGGACCACAATGAGCAGTTCTTC,CASSVPRGGRASGDHNEQFF
TRBV19,NA,NA,TRBJ1-1,TGTGCCAGTTCCATGCGCGGGGGACCGAACACTGAAGCTTTCTTT,CASSMRGGPNTEAFF
TRBV4-3,TRBD2,NA,TRBJ2-2,TGCGCCAGCAGCCAAGCCTTTCCGGGGGGGGCCGGCACCGGGGAGCTGTTTTTT,CASSQAFPGGAGTGELFF
TRBV5-1,TRBD1,NA,TRBJ1-6,TGCGCCAGCAGCTTGGACAGGGGCAATTCACCCCTCCACTTT,CASSLDRGNSPLHF
TRBV21-1,NA,few,TRBJ1-3,TGTGCCAGCAGAGGGACAAGAGGTTGGGGATCGTCTGGAAACACCATATATTTT,CASRGTRGWGSSGNTIYF
TRBV7-2,NA,NA,TRBJ2-1,TGTGCCAGCAGCTCCGAAGGGACACGTCCCCTACCGGGGCAGTTCTTC,CASSSEGTRPLPGQFF
TRBV2,TRBD1,NA,TRBJ1-2,TGTGCCAGCAGAAGCCTTGACGGGACAGGGTACTATGGCTACACCTTC,CASRSLDGTGYYGYTF
TRBV30,NA,NA,TRBJ2-5,TGTGCCTGGACCCATGGAGGGCGCATGGAGACCCAGTACTTC,CAWTHGGRMETQYF
TRBV19,TRBD1,NA,TRBJ2-7,TGTGCCAGTAGTATGGGGGCTCGAGGGGGCTCCAGCTCCTACGAGCAGTACTTC,CASSMGARGGSSSYEQYF
TRBV28,NA,NA,TRBJ1-1,TGTGCCAGCAGTCTTGGGGGGGGAAACACTGAAGCTTTCTTT,CASSLGGGNTEAFF
TRBV19,NA,NA,TRBJ2-7,TGTGCCAGTAGTATAGGTTGGACCAGGGGCGATTTCTACGAGCAGTACTTC,CASSIGWTRGDFYEQYF
TRBV29-1,NA,NA,TRBJ1-2,TGCAGCGTTGGGCGGGGTACAGGTCCGGGCTATGGCTACACCTTC,CSVGRGTGPGYGYTF
TRBV7-2,NA,once,TRBJ1-4,TGTGCCAGCAGCTTAGGGACAGCAGGGGATGAAAAACTGTTTTTT,CASSLGTAGDEKLFF